This TCR beta chain is drawn from a study of OX40 agonist ivuxolimab in advanced cancers. Broadly, across the study: The costimulatory receptor OX40 (CD134) was targeted by ivuxolimab, a fully human IgG2 agonistic monoclonal antibody. Intravenous ivuxolimab was administered to patients every 2 weeks at six dose levels: 0.01, 0.1, 0.3, 1.5, 3 and 10 mg/kg. Of the approximately 54 dose-escalation patients, hepatocellular carcinoma was present in about 20, melanoma in approximately 15, renal cell carcinoma in 9 and head and neck cancer in 9. The dose-escalation cohort was roughly 83% male with a mean age of approximately 60 years, ranging from roughly 20 to 85. Prior anti-PD-1, anti-PD-L1 or anti-CTLA-4 therapy was permitted, and 35% to 40% of dose-escalation patients had received checkpoint inhibitors. Partial responses were achieved by three dose-escalation patients, of whom one had hepatocellular carcinoma and two had cutaneous melanoma. The purpose of peripheral TCRbeta sequencing was to test whether ivuxolimab changed TCR sequence diversity and led to clonal T-cell expansion. The paper reports the monotherapy dose-escalation portion (N ≈ 50 patients) of the phase I ivuxolimab trial. Broad study findings and their caveats: On average, CD8+ T cells showed more expanded clones than CD4+ T cells after ivuxolimab. The antigen specificity of the peripheral T cells that underwent clonal expansion was not determined. Low levels of normalized T-cell clonal expansion were also seen in some nonresponding patients. Clonal expansion of both CD4+ and CD8+ blood T cells was observed from baseline to week 6 at doses 0.1 to 3.0 mg/kg. In the 0.1-3.0 mg/kg groups, partial responders had among the lowest normalized peripheral clonal expansion, particularly in CD8+ T cells.

Details on this clone: Its binding antigen is unknown. No base quality information exists; no much larger clone differs at one position.

Patients with autoimmune disease history or receiving systemic immunosuppression were excluded from the trial. In every dose cohort, peripheral blood was drawn for TCR sequencing at baseline, cycle 4 day 1, and cycle 7 day 1. Samples came from an open-label, multicenter, first-in-human phase I dose-escalation trial of ivuxolimab. Adults with locally advanced or metastatic head and neck squamous cell, hepatocellular, melanoma or renal cell carcinoma were enrolled in the trial. Before TCR sequencing, CD4+ T cells and CD8+ T cells from peripheral blood were sorted into separate populations. To sequence the TCRbeta CDR3 region, genomic DNA was isolated from the sorted cells. The immunoSEQ Assay was used to sequence the TCRbeta CDR3 regions. TCRdb's version of the immuneACCESS table is confined to in-frame rearrangements and falls short of the full clone set. An unresolved V gene accounts for under half of the shortfall where checked; the remainder is of unknown origin. This sample has around 150,000 clones in its table, and about nine tenths of those were observed once. Approximately 0.99% of the sample is held by the ten biggest clonotypes.

From cysteine to phenylalanine, the CDR3 is 14 amino acids long. CDR3 DNA is the only sequence kept; it has 42 bases, read in frame from the first base. V is cut by 4 bases and J by 0 bases, and the space between the germline ends is 7 bases. The germline V gene (reference sequence) supplies CDR1 LNHDA and CDR2 SQIVND. The receptor comes from an adult with an advanced solid tumor such as melanoma, head and neck, liver or kidney cancer. The sequencing used CD4+ or CD8+ T cells sorted from blood, collected in a trial of the OX40 agonist ivuxolimab. The chain employs TRBV19 and TRBJ1-3; TRBD1 might be the D gene, on 6 matching bases. Here is the DNA: TGTGCCAGTAGTACAGGGGACTCTGGAAACACCATATATTTT. It codes for CASSTGDSGNTIYF.